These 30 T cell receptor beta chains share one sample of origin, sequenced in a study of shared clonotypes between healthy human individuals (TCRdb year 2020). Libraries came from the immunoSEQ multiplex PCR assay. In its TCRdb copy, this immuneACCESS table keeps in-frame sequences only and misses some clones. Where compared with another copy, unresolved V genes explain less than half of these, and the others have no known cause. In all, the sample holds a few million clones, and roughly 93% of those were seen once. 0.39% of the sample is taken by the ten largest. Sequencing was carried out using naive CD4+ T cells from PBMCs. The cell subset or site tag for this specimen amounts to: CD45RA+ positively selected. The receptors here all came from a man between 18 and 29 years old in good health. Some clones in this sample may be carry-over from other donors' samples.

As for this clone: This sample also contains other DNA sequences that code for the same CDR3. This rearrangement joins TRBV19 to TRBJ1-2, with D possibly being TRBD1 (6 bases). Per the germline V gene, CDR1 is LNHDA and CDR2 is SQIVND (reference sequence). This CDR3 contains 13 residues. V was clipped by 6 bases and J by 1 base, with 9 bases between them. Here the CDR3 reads CASSNRVNYGYTF. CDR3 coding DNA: TGTGCCAGTAGCAACAGGGTTAACTATGGCTACACCTTC.

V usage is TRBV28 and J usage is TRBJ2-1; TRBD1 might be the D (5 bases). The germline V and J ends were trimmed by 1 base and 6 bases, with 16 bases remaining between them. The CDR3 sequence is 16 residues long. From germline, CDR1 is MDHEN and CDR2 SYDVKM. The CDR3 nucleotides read TGTGCCAGCAGTTTATTGAGGCAGGGCTCATTCAATGAGCAGTTCTTC. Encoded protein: CASSLLRQGSFNEQFF.

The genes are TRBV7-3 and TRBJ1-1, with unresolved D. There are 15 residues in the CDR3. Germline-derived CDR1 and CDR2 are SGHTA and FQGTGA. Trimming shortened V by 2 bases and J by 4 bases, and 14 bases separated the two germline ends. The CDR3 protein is CASSLQPVRGTEAFF. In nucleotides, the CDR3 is TGTGCCAGCAGCTTACAACCCGTTCGGGGCACTGAAGCTTTCTTT.

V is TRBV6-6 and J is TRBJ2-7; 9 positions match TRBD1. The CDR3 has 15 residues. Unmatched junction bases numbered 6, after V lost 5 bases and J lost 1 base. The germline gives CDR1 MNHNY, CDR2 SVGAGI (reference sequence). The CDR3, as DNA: TGTGCCAGCAGTCTCGGGACAGGGATATCCTACGAGCAGTACTTC. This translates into CASSLGTGISYEQYF.

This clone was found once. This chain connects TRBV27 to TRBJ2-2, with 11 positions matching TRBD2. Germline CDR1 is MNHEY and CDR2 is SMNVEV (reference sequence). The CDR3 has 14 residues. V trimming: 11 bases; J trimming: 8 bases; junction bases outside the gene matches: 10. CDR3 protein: CAWPPGLAAGELFF. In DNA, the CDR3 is TGTGCCTGGCCCCCGGGACTAGCGGCAGGGGAGCTGTTTTTT.

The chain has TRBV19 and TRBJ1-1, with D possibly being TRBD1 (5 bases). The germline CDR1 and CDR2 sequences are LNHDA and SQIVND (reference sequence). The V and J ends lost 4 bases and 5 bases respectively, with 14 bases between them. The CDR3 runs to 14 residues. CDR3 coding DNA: TGTGCCAGTAGTACCGACCAGTGGGGGACTGAAGCTTTCTTT. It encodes CASSTDQWGTEAFF.

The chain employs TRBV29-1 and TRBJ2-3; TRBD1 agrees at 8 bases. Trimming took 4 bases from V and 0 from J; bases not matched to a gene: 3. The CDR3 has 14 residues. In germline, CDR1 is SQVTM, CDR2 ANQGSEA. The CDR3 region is CSVAGDRSTDTQYF. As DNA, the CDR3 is TGCAGCGTTGCGGGGGACAGGAGCACAGATACGCAGTATTTT.

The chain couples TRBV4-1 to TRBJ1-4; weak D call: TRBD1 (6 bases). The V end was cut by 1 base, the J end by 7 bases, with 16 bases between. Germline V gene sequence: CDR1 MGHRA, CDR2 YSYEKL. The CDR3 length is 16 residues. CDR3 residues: CASSQGRGGSGEKLFF. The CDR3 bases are TGCGCCAGCAGCCAAGGCAGGGGCGGTTCGGGTGAAAAACTGTTTTTT.

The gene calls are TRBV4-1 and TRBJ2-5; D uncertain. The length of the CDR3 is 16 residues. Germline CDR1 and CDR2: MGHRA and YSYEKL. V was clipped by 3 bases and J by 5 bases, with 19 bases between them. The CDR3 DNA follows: TGCGCCAGCAGCCAGACGGCGAGTTCGGTCGGGGAGACCCAGTACTTC. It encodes CASSQTASSVGETQYF.

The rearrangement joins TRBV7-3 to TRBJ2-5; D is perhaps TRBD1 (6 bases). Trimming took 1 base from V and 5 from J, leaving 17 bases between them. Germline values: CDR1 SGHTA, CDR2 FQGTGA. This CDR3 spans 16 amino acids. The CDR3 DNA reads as TGTGCCAGCAGCTTAAGCGGGCCCACAGGGTGGGAGACCCAGTACTTC. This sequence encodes CASSLSGPTGWETQYF.

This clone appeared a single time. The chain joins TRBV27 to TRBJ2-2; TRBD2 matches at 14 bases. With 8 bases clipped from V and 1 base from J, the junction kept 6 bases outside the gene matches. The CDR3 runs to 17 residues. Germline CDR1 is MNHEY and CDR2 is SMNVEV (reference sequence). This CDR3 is CASRTSGRPWNTGELFF. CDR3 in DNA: TGTGCCAGCCGGACTAGCGGGAGGCCTTGGAACACCGGGGAGCTGTTTTTT.

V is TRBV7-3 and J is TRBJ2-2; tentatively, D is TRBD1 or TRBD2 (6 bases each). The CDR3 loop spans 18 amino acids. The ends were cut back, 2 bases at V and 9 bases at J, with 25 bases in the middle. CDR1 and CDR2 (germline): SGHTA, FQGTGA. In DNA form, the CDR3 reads TGTGCCAGCAGCTTACTCAGCGACCGGGGGCAGTCAAATAGGGAGCTGTTTTTT. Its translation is CASSLLSDRGQSNRELFF.

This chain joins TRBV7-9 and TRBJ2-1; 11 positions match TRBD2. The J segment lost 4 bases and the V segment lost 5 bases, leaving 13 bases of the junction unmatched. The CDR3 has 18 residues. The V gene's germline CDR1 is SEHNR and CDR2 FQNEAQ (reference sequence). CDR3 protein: CASSTLAGVSYHYNEQFF. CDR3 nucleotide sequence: TGTGCCAGCAGCACACTAGCGGGAGTGAGCTACCATTACAATGAGCAGTTCTTC.

The chain's CDR3 is CASSPGTSGRDNEQFF. CDR3 DNA sequence: TGTGCCAGCAGCCCCGGGACTAGCGGGAGGGACAATGAGCAGTTCTTC. The chain couples TRBV7-9 to TRBJ2-1; TRBD2 aligns across 16 bases. This CDR3 has 16 amino acids. CDR1 SEHNR and CDR2 FQNEAQ come from the germline V gene (reference sequence). J lost 5 bases, V lost 5 bases, and 3 bases had no gene match. Variable domain in full (rest from reference TRBV7-9 and TRBJ2-1): DTGVSQNPRHKITKRGQNVTFRCDPISEHNRLYWYRQTLGQGPEFLTYFQNEAQLEKSRLLSDRFSAERPKGSFSTLEIQRTEQGDSAMYLCASSPGTSGRDNEQFFGPGTRLTVL.

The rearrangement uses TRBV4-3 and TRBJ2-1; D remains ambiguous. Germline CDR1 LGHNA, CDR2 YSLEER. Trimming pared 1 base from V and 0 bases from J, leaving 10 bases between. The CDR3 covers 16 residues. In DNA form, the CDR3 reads TGCGCCAGCAGCCAAGTGCTATCGAGCTCCTACAATGAGCAGTTCTTC. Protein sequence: CASSQVLSSSYNEQFF.

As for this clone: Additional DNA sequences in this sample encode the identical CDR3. The CDR3 region is CASSPTSGRLPYNEQFF. In DNA, the CDR3 is TGTGCCAGCAGCCCGACTAGCGGGAGGCTGCCCTACAATGAGCAGTTCTTC. The chain combines TRBV7-9 with TRBJ2-1; TRBD2 agrees at 13 bases. Germline V gene data show CDR1 as SEHNR and CDR2 as FQNEAQ (reference sequence). J gave up 2 bases and V 5 bases, and 6 bases lay outside the gene matches. The CDR3 totals 17 residues.

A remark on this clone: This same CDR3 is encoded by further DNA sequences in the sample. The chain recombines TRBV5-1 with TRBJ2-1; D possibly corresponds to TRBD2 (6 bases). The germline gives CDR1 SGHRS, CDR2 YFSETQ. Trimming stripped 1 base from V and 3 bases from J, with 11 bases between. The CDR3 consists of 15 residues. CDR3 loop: CASSLQAGSYNEQFF. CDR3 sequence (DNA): TGCGCCAGCAGCTTGCAAGCCGGGAGCTACAATGAGCAGTTCTTC.

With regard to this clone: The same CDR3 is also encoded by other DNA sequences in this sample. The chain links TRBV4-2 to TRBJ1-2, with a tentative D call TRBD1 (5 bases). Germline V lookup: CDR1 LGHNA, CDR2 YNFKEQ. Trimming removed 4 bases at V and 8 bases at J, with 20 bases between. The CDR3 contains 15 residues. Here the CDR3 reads CASSRPTQGDQGYTF. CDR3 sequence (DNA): TGTGCCAGCAGCCGACCAACGCAGGGAGATCAGGGCTACACCTTC.

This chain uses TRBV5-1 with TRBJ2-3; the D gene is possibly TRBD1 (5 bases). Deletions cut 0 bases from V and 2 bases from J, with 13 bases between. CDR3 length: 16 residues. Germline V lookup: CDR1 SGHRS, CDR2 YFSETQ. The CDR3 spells CASSLGGTRFTDTQYF. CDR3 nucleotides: TGCGCCAGCAGCTTGGGGGGCACCCGGTTCACAGATACGCAGTATTTT.

CDR3 residues: CAWSVTVGYGYTF. In DNA, the CDR3 is TGTGCCTGGAGTGTAACCGTCGGCTATGGCTACACCTTC. The chain employs TRBV30 and TRBJ1-2; D is unresolved. Between the trimmed V and J ends, which lost 0 bases and 4 bases, there was a span of 9 bases. Germline CDR1 is GTSNPN and CDR2 is SVGIG (reference sequence). The CDR3 length is 13 residues.

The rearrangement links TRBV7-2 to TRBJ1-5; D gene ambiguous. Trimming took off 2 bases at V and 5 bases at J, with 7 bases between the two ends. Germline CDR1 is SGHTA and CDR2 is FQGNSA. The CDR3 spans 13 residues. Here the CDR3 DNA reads TGTGCCAGCAGCTTACAGACTTATCAGCCCCAGCATTTT. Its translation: CASSLQTYQPQHF. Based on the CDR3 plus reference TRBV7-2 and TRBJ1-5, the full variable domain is GAGVSQSPSNKVTEKGKDVELRCDPISGHTALYWYRQSLGQGLEFLIYFQGNSAPDKSGLPSDRFSAERTGGSVSTLTIQRTQQEDSAVYLCASSLQTYQPQHFGDGTRLSIL.

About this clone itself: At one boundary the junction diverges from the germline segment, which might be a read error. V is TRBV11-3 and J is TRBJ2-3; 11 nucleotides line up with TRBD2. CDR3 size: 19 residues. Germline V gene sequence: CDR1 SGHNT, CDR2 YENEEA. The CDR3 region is CASSLGLLAGDPSTDTQYF. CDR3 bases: TGTGCCAGCAGTTTAGGCTTACTAGCGGGGGATCCTAGCACAGATACGCAGTATTTT.

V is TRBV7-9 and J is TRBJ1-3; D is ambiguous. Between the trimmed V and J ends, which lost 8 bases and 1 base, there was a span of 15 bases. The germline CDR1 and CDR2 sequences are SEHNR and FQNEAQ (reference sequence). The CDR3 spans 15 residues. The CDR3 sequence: CASVFSELSGNTIYF. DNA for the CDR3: TGTGCCAGCGTGTTCTCAGAGCTTTCTGGAAACACCATATATTTT.

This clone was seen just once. CDR3 DNA: TGCAGCGTTTTAGGGCTTTTGGGTCTGGAGACCCAGTACTTC. Its protein is CSVLGLLGLETQYF. This rearrangement joins TRBV29-1 to TRBJ2-5, with D unresolved. Germline V gives CDR1 SQVTM, CDR2 ANQGSEA. The V and J ends lost 5 bases and 5 bases respectively, with 18 bases between them. The CDR3 runs 14 residues.

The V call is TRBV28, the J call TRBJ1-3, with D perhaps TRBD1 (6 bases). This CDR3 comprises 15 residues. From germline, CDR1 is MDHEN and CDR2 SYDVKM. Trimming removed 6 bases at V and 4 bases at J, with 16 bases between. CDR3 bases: TGTGCCAGCAGACTAGGCGCTGGGGGCGGAAACACCATATATTTT. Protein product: CASRLGAGGGNTIYF.

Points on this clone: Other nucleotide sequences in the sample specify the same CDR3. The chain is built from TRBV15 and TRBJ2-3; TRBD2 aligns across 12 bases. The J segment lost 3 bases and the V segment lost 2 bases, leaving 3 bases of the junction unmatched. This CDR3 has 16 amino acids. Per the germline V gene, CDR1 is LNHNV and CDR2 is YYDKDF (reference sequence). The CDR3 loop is CATSRRLAGETDTQYF. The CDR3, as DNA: TGTGCCACCAGCAGACGACTAGCGGGGGAAACAGATACGCAGTATTTT.

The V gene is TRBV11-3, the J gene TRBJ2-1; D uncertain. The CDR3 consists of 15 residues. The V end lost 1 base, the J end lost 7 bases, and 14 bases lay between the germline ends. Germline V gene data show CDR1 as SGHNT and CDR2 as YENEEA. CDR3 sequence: CASSLVGSGRNEQFF. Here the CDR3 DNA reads TGTGCCAGCAGCTTAGTGGGTAGTGGGCGGAATGAGCAGTTCTTC.

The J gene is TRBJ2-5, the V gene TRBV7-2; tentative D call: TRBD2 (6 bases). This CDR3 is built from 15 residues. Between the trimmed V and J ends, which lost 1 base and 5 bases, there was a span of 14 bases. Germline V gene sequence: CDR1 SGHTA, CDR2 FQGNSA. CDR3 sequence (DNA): TGTGCCAGCAGCTTAGTCCCGGGGGTGGCCGAGACCCAGTACTTC. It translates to CASSLVPGVAETQYF.

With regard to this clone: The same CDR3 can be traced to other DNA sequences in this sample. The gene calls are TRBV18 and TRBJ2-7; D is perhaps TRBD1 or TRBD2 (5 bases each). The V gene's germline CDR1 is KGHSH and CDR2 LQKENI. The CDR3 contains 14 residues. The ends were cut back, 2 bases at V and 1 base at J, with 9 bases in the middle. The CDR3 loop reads CASSPTGTSYEQYF. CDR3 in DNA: TGTGCCAGCTCACCAACCGGGACGTCCTACGAGCAGTACTTC. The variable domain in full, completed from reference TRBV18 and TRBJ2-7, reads NAGVMQNPRHLVRRRGQEARLRCSPMKGHSHVYWYRQLPEEGLKFMVYLQKENIIDESGMPKERFSAEFPKEGPSILRIQQVVRGDSAAYFCASSPTGTSYEQYFGPGTRLTVT.

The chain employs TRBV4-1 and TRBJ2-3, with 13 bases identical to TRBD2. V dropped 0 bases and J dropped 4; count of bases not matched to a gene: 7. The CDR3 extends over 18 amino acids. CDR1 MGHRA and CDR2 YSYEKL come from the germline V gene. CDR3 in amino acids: CASSQDLTSGRSADTQYF. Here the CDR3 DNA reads TGCGCCAGCAGCCAAGATCTGACTAGCGGGAGGTCCGCAGATACGCAGTATTTT.